This passage covers 2 T cell receptor beta chains from one sample sequenced in a study of response to subunit inactivated influenza vaccine. TCRdb independently ran MiXCR on the RT-PCR reads; one entry per CDR3 protein. The sample holds 300,000 to 350,000 distinct CDR3 sequences, around a fifth seen once. This specimen was PBMCs from blood, taken about 20 months after vaccination. The source is a man aged 45 to 75 who received an inactivated influenza vaccine.

This clonotype was found many times. The rearrangement joins TRBV29-1 to TRBJ1-3; D is uncertain. Between the trimmed V and J ends, which lost 0 bases and 0 bases, there was a span of 12 bases. CDR3 size: 16 residues. Germline V lookup: CDR1 SQVTM, CDR2 ANQGSEA. The chain's CDR3 is CSVEDRFGDSGNTIYF. DNA for the CDR3: TGCAGCGTTGAAGATAGGTTCGGGGACTCTGGAAACACCATATATTTT.

This clonotype was detected many times. The rearrangement links TRBV7-9 to TRBJ1-1; D remains ambiguous. Germline V gene sequence: CDR1 SEHNR, CDR2 FQNEAQ (reference sequence). This CDR3 has 12 amino acids. V was pared by 1 base and J by 8 bases, with 8 bases between. The CDR3 coding sequence is TGTGCCAGCAGCTTAGGGCAGATCGAAGCTTTCTTT. Protein product: CASSLGQIEAFF.